This TCR beta chain was recorded in a study of T cells in Graves' hyperthyroidism and ophthalmopathy. The wider study: Any treatment followed the collection of peripheral blood at initial diagnosis.

Study conclusions and caveats: Expanded thyroid clonotypes (above 0.001) were mostly also found in blood. Ophthalmopathy was told apart from stable hyperthyroidism by a 13 V-J model.

The V and J ends lost 2 bases and 8 bases respectively, with 11 bases between them. The CDR3 spans 12 residues. Germline CDR1 is GTSNPN and CDR2 is SVGIG (reference sequence). In its sample, this clonotype was seen many times. Its antigen is still unknown. When hyperthyroidism was first diagnosed, the blood sample was taken, preceding any ophthalmopathy symptoms. The investigators amplified TCR beta CDR3 regions from RNA transcripts. Researchers ran a first-round RT-PCR on the TCR CDR3 using the HTBI primer set. MiXCR, applied by TCRdb to the multiplex PCR reads, yields one record per CDR3 protein. This sample has some 370,000 distinct CDR3 sequences; approximately 17% occur once, and the top ten carry approximately 33%.

The origin of this receptor is a woman in her twenties or thirties with Graves' hyperthyroidism that later progressed to Graves' ophthalmopathy. The sequenced sample was blood. The chain is built from TRBV30 and TRBJ2-3; no clear D. CDR3 protein: CAWSSGHSTQYF. CDR3 in DNA: TGTGCCTGGAGTAGTGGTCACAGTACGCAGTATTTT.